This T cell receptor (beta chain) is drawn from a study of cytomegalovirus exposure and HLA in healthy donors (dated by TCRdb to 2016 to 2017). Study-wide context: An earlier analysis of approximately 640 of the donors reported more than 250 Gb of sequence data and 120 million or so unique TCR beta sequences from 150 million to 200 million T cells. Five DR-DQ haplotypes were treated as single units for association and clustering because of strong linkage in the cohort. Roughly 300 gigabases of sequencing data and 70 million to 100 million unique TCR sequences were included in an early release covering over 600 HLA-typed donors. Typing coverage varied by locus: about 620-630 donors for A, B, C, DRB1 and DQB1; more than 500 for DQA1; 600 to 610 for DPA1; 450 to 480 for DPB1. Along with the approximately 700-subject first cohort, a separate validation cohort of around 120 different subjects was used. In a later analysis, previously published TCR beta repertoires from some 640 donors were re-analyzed and high-resolution HLA genotyping was added so that TCR occurrence patterns could be studied. To predict cytomegalovirus infection status, the study combined high-throughput TCR immunosequencing, statistical association of individual TCRs with disease status, and machine learning. Both class I and class II loci were covered by HLA typing, at four-digit resolution. The study was designed to test whether signatures of past pathogen exposure could be identified by cataloging public T cell receptors. To decide whether each TCR beta V gene segment behaved as functional or pseudogenic, an earlier analysis of several hundred of the donors relied on high-throughput TCR beta sequencing. The genetic ancestry cluster associated with self-reported Caucasian donors included around 76% of the approximately 430 genotyped donors. In a later genetic analysis, genome-wide SNP genotypes for about three fifths of the 666 donors were used, and that subset was treated as a discovery cohort. Donor age, sex, ethnicity and CMV serostatus were compiled together with the repertoire data. Every repertoire in the discovery cohort had been generated on one and the same sequencing platform. The later analysis used no new phenotypic data to find candidate immune exposures, relying instead on TCR beta sequences and their occurrence across donors. On average, about 240,000 unique TCR beta nucleotide sequences were sequenced per donor among some 420 genotyped donors of the cohort, with about 19% of those sequences being non-productive. The study profiled the T cell repertoires of hundreds of subjects by immunosequencing and related them to cytomegalovirus serostatus.

Overall study outcomes, separate from this receptor: Because counts were too low, 15 or so rarely observed V segments, including chromosome 9 orphons, were excluded from the earlier analysis of some 590 of the donors. In a later analysis, several top co-occurrence clusters were reported to appear linked to parvovirus B19, influenza, CMV and Epstein-Barr virus. Linkage disequilibrium might explain the correlated functional status among segregating V segments, but an unknown experimental factor could not be excluded. In a later analysis, some 17,000 TCR beta sequences were associated with specific HLA alleles at a false discovery rate of 0.05. It was suggested by the authors that the approach could potentially be generalized to other disease states and immunological phenotypes. In the study, some 180 TCR beta chains were listed as associated with cytomegalovirus. A cluster of highly shared sequence variants was judged likely to be a technical artifact of the sequencing pipeline. Because some donors lacked HLA typing at each locus, the association tests relied only on the typed subset. In a later analysis, the rate of TCR association differed among HLA loci, with DRB1 alleles having the most associated TCRs and HLA-C alleles having the fewest. An earlier analysis of 587 of the donors showed that most TCR beta V segments appeared in productive rearrangements either about 90% or about 30% of the time, which broadly matched IMGT annotations. Most CMV-associated TCR beta chains appeared to be HLA-restricted in a later analysis, and the HLA associations seemed to be driven largely by CMV exposure. A further reported finding was that TCR beta sequences accurately predicted the HLA-A and HLA-B alleles for most subjects in the first cohort. An association between a missense DCLRE1C variant and V-gene and J-gene trimming of TCR beta chains was found in a later genetic analysis and replicated in an independent cohort. Cytomegalovirus status was reported to be diagnosed by the classifier with high specificity and sensitivity in both the original and validation cohorts. A few of the identified cytomegalovirus-associated TCR beta chains were confirmed in vitro to be specific for cytomegalovirus antigens. Strong co-occurrence of HLA alleles, especially DR and DQ, made assigning TCR associations to individual alleles difficult. The 87-base-pair reads could not distinguish some IMGT-functional V segments, including TRBV6-2 and TRBV6-3, so those segments were excluded. Across donors, most TCR sequences were observed very rarely, whereas some public TCRs were present in many individuals. This cohort had only TCR beta chains sequenced, and the lack of alpha or paired-chain data limited which features could be detected. In a later genetic analysis, fewer N-insertions in productive TCRs were reported among donors in an Asian-associated ancestry cluster than the roughly 700-donor mean. CMV serostatus was the only immune exposure information available for the cohort. Presence/absence analyses assumed roughly uniform sequencing depth across donors, an assumption that may not hold. In a later analysis, HLA-associated TCR beta chains were found to be more clonally expanded and to have lower generation probabilities than equally common non-associated chains.

The CDR3 starts with the cysteine, ends with the phenylalanine, and has 12 residues. This entry keeps only the CDR3 DNA: 36 bases, framed from base 1. From the germline V gene (reference sequence), CDR1 is SEHNR and CDR2 is FQNEAQ. The cohort was made up of around 720 healthy bone marrow donors. At the time of sampling, all cohort members were nominally healthy, though unrecorded immune exposures were likely present. The donor was CMV seronegative and was included in the group of a few hundred seronegative cohort members. A peripheral blood sample was provided by each donor, and peripheral blood mononuclear cells were used for TCR beta sequencing. Genomic DNA extraction from the blood cell samples was performed with the Qiagen DNeasy Blood Extraction Kit. This clone is a singleton in its sample. This clone's antigen is unknown. At one boundary the junction diverges from the germline segment, which might be a read error.

Library preparation was by the immunoSEQ multiplex PCR assay. The multiplex PCR relied on a mix of 60 forward primers for TCR Vbeta segments and 13 reverse primers for TCR Jbeta segments. A multiplex PCR assay on genomic DNA amplified the CDR3 region of rearranged TCR beta genes. The Illumina HiSeq System was used to sequence the amplified TCR beta libraries as 87-base-pair reads. The study's own analysis went as follows. A later analysis counted some 74 million unique TCR beta chains across the 640 or so repertoires, and some 12 million of these chains were shared by at least two donors. To remove PCR and sequencing errors, raw reads were error-corrected and collapsed into unique sequences using a nearest-neighbor algorithm that merged closely related sequences. CDR3 sequences were aligned to IMGT reference sequences to assign V, D and J gene segments. For a sequence to be retained, at least a six-nucleotide match to both a V gene segment and a J gene segment was required. Rearrangements were classified as productive when the CDR3 lacked stop codons and remained in frame with V and J, and all other rearrangements were classified as non-productive. Following IMGT convention, CDR3 was defined as the stretch from the second conserved V-encoded cysteine up to the conserved J-encoded phenylalanine. In an earlier analysis of just under 600 of the donors, sequences lacking an unambiguous match to a single V gene segment were excluded. In an earlier analysis of about 590 of the donors, a V segment was called functional when productive rearrangements were above 56.7%, and segregating when the standard deviation between donors exceeded 5%. To diagnose cytomegalovirus status from the catalog of TCR beta chain sequences, a statistical classification framework was built. In a later analysis, TCR nucleotide sequences were compared against IMGT/GENE-DB human TR gene sequences so that V and J genes could be assigned. Using the TCRdist pipeline, a later analysis assigned CDR3 sequences along with most-parsimonious VDJ recombination scenarios. A later analysis defined each TCR beta chain by its CDR3 amino acid sequence plus V-gene family, and excluded reads lacking a unique V-gene family. As a way to deal with suspected cross-contamination and a sequencing artifact, a later analysis dropped 500 to 700 nucleotide sequences that were highly shared and had low generation probability. A later analysis calculated a clonal expansion index for each public chain from normalized within-repertoire ranks of inferred template counts. Generation probabilities in a later analysis came from a VDJ recombination model fitted to out-of-frame rearrangements, and those results were checked against IGoR. Hypergeometric tests were used in a later analysis to score TCR-TCR, TCR-HLA and TCR-CMV co-occurrence, with a repertoire-size bias correction applied to the TCR pairs. False discovery rates were estimated in a later analysis by permuting HLA or CMV assignments 20 times. In a later analysis, co-occurring TCRs were grouped using DBSCAN, with TCRdist sequence similarity added in when clustering inside HLA-allele-positive subsets. Repertoires with fewer than 30,000 or more than 120,000 public chains were left out of co-occurrence clustering, as were about five repertoires with anomalous nucleotide sharing. As stored in TCRdb, this immuneACCESS dataset retains in-frame rearrangements with V and J assigned. A fraction of the clones does not appear; measured against another copy, unresolved V genes explain less than half of the discrepancy, and the remainder lacks a known reason. V, J and clone size are those of that table, while D and trimming were read from the DNA. Within this sample are some 150,000 clones, with approximately 77% of them counted one time only. 1.3% to 1.5% of the sample lies in the top ten.

The TCR originated in a woman in her 40s in good health and CMV-seronegative. The chain employs TRBV7-9 and TRBJ2-1; the D gene cannot be resolved reliably. The sample was PBMCs. The nucleotides are TGTTCCAGCAGCTCAAGACTGAATGAGCAGTTCTTC. It specifies CSSSSRLNEQFF. Supplemented by the reference TRBV7-9 and TRBJ2-1 proteins around the CDR3, the complete variable domain is DTGVSQNPRHKITKRGQNVTFRCDPISEHNRLYWYRQTLGQGPEFLTYFQNEAQLEKSRLLSDRFSAERPKGSFSTLEIQRTEQGDSAMYLCSSSSRLNEQFFGPGTRLTVL.